This T cell receptor (beta chain) was observed in a study of cytomegalovirus exposure and HLA in healthy donors. The PCR employed 60 Vbeta primers together with 13 Jbeta primers. Authors' analysis steps: Counted up in a later analysis, unique TCR beta chains came to roughly 80 million, with some 9.9 million shared. The assay was immunoSEQ multiplex PCR, and TCRdb's table has in-frame clones only and misses some. The D gene and trimming were derived from the DNA, and the V and J assignments and clone size from that table. The table has about 150,000 clones, approximately 82% seen once. A word on this clone: Antigen specificity is unknown.

V shed 8 bases, J shed 7 bases, and the junction held 15 bases outside the gene matches. Per the germline V gene, CDR1 is MDHEN and CDR2 is SYDVKM. The CDR3 is made up of 15 amino acids. Whole-study findings and limits: Earlier findings revealed that most TCR beta V segments proved productive either about 87% or about 30% of the time. Exclusion applied to some V segments, including TRBV6-2 and TRBV6-3, as they were indistinguishable.

Sequencing used PBMCs. This receptor was taken from a male donor in good health and CMV-seronegative. The chain joins TRBV28 to TRBJ2-7; 9 bases map to TRBD2. In nucleotides, the CDR3 is TGTGCCAGCCGGAACCGAGCTAGCGGGACGGGTGAGCAGTACTTC. This encodes CASRNRASGTGEQYF.